This T cell receptor beta chain stems from a study of patients and donors after allogeneic stem cell transplantation. This clonotype turned up a few times. Germline V lookup: CDR1 SNHLY, CDR2 FYNNEI. This CDR3 spans 17 amino acids. V gave up 3 bases and J gave up 5 bases; unmatched junction bases: 12. TCRdb passed the RT-PCR reads through MiXCR, listing each CDR3 protein once. The top ten hold approximately 10% of the sample, which has around 240,000 distinct CDR3 sequences, about 14% seen once. The sequenced material came from blood, either unsorted or a sorted T cell fraction (not recorded which). The clonotype comes from a human donor who was either an allogeneic HSCT recipient or a stem cell or donor lymphocyte infusion donor (not recorded which). It is not recorded whose cells these are; they may come from a transplant donor. The rearrangement uses TRBV2 and TRBJ2-2, with 7 bases identical to TRBD2. The CDR3 loop reads CASSEASGPRGTGELFF. Here the CDR3 DNA reads TGTGCCAGCAGTGAGGCTAGCGGCCCGCGCGGGACCGGGGAGCTGTTTTTT.